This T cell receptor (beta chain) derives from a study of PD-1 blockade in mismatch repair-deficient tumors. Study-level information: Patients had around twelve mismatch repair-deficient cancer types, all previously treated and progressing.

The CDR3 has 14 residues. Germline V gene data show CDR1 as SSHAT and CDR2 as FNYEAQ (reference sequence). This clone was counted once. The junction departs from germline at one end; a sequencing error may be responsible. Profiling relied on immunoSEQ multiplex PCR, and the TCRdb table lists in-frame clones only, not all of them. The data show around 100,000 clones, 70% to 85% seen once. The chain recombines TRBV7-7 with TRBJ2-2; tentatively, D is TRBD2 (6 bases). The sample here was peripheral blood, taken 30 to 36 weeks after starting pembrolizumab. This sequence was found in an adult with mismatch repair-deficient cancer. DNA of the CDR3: TGTGCTAGCAGCTCAGGACGGGACTCCGGGGAGCTGTTTTTT. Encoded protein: CASSSGRDSGELFF.